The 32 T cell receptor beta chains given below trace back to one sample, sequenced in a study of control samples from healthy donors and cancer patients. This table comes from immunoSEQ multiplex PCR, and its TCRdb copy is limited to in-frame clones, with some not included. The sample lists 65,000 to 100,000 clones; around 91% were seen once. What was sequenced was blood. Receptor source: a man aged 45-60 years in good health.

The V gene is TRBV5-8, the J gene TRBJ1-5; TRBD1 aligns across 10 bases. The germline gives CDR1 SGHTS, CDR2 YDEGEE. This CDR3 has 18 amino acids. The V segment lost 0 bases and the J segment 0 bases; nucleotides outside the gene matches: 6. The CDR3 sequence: CASSLAGTGVYSNQPQHF. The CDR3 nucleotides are TGTGCCAGCAGCTTGGCCGGGACAGGGGTTTATAGCAATCAGCCCCAGCATTTT.

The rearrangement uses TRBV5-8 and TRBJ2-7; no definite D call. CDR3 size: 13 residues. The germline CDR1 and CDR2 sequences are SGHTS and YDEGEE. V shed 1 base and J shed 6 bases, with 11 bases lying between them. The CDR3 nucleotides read TGTGCCAGCAGCTTGTCTGTGGGCCGCGAGCAGTACTTC. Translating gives CASSLSVGREQYF.

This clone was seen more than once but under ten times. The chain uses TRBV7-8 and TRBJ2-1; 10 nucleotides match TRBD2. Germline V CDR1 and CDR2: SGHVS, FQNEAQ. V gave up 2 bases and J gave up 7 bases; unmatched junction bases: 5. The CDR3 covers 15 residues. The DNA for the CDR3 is TGTGCCAGCAGCTTACAAGCGGGGGGGCCGAATGAGCAGTTCTTC. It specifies CASSLQAGGPNEQFF.

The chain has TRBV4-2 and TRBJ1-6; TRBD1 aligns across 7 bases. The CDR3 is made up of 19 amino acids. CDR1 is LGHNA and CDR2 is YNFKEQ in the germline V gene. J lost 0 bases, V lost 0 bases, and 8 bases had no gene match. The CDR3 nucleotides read TGTGCCAGCAGCCAAGATTCATCCAGGGGGAGCTCCTATAATTCACCCCTCCACTTT. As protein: CASSQDSSRGSSYNSPLHF.

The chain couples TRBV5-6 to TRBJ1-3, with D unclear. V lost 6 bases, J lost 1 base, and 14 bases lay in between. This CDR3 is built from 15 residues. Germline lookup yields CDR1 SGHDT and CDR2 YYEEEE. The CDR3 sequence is CASTLAGLSGNTIYF. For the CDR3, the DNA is TGTGCCAGCACCCTCGCGGGGTTATCTGGAAACACCATATATTTT.

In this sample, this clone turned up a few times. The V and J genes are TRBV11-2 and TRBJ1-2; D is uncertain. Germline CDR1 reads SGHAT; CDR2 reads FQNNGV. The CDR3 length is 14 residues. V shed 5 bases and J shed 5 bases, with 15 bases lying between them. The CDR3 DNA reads TGTGCCAGCAGCCCGAGACCCGACCATTATGGCTACACCTTC. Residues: CASSPRPDHYGYTF.

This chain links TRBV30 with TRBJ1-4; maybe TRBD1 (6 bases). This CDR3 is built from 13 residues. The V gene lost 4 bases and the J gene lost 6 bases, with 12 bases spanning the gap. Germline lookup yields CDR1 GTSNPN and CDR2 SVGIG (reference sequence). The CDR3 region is CAWKRDTYEKLFF. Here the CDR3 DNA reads TGTGCCTGGAAAAGGGACACGTATGAAAAACTGTTTTTT. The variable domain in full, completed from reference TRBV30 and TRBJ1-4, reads SQTIHQWPATLVQPVGSPLSLECTVEGTSNPNLYWYRQAAGRGLQLLFYSVGIGQISSEVPQNLSASRPQDRQFILSSKKLLLSDSGFYLCAWKRDTYEKLFFGSGTQLSVL.

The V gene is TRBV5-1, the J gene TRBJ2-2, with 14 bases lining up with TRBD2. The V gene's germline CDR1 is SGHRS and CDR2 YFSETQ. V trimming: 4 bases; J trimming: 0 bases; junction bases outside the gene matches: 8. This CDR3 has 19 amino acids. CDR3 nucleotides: TGCGCCAGCAGCCCAGGGACTAGCGGGGGCCTGTCGAACACCGGGGAGCTGTTTTTT. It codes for CASSPGTSGGLSNTGELFF.

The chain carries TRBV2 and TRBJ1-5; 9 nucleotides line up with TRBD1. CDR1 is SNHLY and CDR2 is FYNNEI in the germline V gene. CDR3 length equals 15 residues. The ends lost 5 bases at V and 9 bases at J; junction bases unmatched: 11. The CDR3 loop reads CASSSSGTGIRPQHF. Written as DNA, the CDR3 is TGTGCCAGCAGTTCTTCCGGGACAGGGATACGGCCCCAGCATTTT.

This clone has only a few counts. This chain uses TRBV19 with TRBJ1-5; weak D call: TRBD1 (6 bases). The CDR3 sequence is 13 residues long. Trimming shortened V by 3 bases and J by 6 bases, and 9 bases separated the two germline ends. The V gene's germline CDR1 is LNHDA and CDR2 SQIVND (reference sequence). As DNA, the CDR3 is TGTGCCAGTAGTATGAACAGGGTTCAGCCCCAGCATTTT. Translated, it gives CASSMNRVQPQHF.

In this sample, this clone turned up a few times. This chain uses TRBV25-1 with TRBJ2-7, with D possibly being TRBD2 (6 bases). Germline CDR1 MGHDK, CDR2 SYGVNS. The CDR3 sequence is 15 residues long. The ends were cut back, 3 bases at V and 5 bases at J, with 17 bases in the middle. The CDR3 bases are TGTGCCAGCAGTGACCATAGGAGGGACGCTGACGAGCAGTACTTC. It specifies CASSDHRRDADEQYF.

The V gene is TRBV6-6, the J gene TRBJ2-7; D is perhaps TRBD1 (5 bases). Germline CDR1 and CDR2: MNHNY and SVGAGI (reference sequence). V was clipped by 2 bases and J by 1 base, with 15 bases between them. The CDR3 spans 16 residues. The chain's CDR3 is CASSYPKGKLSYEQYF. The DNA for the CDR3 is TGTGCCAGCAGTTACCCGAAGGGGAAGCTATCCTACGAGCAGTACTTC.

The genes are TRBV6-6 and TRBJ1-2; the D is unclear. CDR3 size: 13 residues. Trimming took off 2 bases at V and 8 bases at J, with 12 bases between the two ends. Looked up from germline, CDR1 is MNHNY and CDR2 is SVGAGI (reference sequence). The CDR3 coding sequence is TGTGCCAGCAGTTACAGAGAGGGCATCGGCTACACCTTC. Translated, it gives CASSYREGIGYTF.

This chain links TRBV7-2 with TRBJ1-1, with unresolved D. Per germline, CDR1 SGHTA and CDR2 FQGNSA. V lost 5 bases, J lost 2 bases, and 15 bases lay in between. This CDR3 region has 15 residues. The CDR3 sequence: CASSSVGMTNTEAFF. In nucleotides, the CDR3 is TGTGCCAGCAGCAGTGTTGGTATGACCAACACTGAAGCTTTCTTT.

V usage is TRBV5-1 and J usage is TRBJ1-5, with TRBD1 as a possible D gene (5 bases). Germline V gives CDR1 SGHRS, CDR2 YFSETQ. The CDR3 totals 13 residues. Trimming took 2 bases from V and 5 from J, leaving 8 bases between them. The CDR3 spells CASSFGGDQPQHF. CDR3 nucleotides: TGCGCCAGCAGCTTTGGGGGTGATCAGCCCCAGCATTTT.

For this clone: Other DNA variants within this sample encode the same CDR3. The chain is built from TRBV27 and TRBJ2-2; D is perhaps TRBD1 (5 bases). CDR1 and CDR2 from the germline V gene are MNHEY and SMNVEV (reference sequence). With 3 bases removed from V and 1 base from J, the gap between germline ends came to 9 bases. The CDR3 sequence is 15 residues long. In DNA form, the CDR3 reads TGTGCCAGCAGTTTCGGAACAGGGAACACCGGGGAGCTGTTTTTT. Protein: CASSFGTGNTGELFF.

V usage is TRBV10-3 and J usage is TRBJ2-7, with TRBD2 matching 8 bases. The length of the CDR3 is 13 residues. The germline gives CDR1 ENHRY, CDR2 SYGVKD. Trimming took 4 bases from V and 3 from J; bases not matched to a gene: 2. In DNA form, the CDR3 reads TGTGCCATCAGTGGAAGCGGGGGCTACGAGCAGTACTTC. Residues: CAISGSGGYEQYF.

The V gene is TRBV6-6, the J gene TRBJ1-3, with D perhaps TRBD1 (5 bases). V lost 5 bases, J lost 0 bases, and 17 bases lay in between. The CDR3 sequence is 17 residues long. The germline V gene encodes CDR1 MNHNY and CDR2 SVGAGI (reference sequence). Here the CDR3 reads CASSRDDRVLSGNTIYF. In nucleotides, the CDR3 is TGTGCCAGCAGTCGGGACGACAGAGTCCTCTCTGGAAACACCATATATTTT.

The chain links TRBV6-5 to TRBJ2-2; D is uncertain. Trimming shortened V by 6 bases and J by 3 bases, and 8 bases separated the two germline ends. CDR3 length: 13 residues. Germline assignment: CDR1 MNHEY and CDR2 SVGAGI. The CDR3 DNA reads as TGTGCCAGCAGCCCATCTTACACCGGGGAGCTGTTTTTT. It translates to CASSPSYTGELFF.

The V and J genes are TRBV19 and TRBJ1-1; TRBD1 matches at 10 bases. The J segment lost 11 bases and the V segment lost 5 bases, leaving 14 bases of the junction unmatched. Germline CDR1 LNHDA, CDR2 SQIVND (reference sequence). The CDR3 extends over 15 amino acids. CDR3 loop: CASSPNPGQGKRAFF. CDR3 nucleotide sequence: TGTGCCAGTAGTCCGAATCCGGGACAGGGGAAAAGGGCTTTCTTT.

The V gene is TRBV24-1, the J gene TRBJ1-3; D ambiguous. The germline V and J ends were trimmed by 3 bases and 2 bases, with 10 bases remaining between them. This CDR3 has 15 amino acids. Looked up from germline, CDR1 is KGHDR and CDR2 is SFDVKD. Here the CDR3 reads CATSDGERAGNTIYF. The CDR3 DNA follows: TGTGCCACCAGTGATGGGGAGCGGGCTGGAAACACCATATATTTT.

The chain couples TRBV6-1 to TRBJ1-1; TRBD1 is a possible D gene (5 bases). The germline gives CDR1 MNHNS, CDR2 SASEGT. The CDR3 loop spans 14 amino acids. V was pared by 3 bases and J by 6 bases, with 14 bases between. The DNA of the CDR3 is TGTGCCAGCAGTGAGGTTGGGGGTCGGGCTGAAGCTTTCTTT. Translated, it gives CASSEVGGRAEAFF.

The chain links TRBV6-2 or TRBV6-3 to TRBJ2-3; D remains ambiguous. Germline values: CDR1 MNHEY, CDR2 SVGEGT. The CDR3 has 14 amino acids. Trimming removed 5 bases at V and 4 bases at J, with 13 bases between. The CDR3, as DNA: TGTGCCAGCAGTGACCCGATAGGACCAGATACGCAGTATTTT. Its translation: CASSDPIGPDTQYF.

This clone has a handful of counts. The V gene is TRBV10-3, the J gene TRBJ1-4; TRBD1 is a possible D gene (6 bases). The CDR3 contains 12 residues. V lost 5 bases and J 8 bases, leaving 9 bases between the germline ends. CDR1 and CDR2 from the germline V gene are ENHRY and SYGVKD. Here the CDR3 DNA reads TGTGCCATCAGTAGGGACACCGAAAAACTGTTTTTT. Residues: CAISRDTEKLFF.

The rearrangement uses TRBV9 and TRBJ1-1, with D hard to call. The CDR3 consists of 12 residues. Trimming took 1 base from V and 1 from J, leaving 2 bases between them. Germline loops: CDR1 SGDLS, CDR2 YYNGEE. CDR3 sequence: CASSVRNTEAFF. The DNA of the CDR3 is TGTGCCAGCAGCGTACGGAACACTGAAGCTTTCTTT.

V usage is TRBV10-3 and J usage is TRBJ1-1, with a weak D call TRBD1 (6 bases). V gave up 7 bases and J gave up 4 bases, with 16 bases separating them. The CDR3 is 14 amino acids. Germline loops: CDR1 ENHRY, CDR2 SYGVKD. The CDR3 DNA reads TGTGCCATCACCCTATCCGACAGGAGCACTGAAGCTTTCTTT. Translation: CAITLSDRSTEAFF.

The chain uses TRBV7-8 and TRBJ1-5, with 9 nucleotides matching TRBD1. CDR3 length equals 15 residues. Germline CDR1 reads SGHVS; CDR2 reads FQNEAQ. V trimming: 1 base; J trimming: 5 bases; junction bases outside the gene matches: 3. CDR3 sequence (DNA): TGTGCCAGCAGCTTAGACGGGACAGGGCATCAGCCCCAGCATTTT. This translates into CASSLDGTGHQPQHF.

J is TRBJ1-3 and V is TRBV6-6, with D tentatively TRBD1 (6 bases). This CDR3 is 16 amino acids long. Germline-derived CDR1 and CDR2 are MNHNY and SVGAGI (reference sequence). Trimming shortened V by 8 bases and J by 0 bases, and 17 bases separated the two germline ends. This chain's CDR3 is CASCFTGGLSGNTIYF. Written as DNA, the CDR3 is TGTGCCAGCTGCTTCACCGGGGGCCTCTCTGGAAACACCATATATTTT.

CDR3 in DNA: TGTGCCAGCAGCTTGGGCGACAGGGCCTTTGGTGAAGCTTTCTTT. Residues: CASSLGDRAFGEAFF. V and J are TRBV11-2 and TRBJ1-1; 7 bases line up with TRBD1. The CDR3 is 15 amino acids. V gave up 3 bases and J gave up 7 bases; unmatched junction bases: 11. Germline CDR1 is SGHAT and CDR2 is FQNNGV.

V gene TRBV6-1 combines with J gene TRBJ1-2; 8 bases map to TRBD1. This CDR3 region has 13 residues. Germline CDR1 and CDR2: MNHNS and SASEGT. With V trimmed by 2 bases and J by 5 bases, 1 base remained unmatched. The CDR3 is CASSETGGYGYTF. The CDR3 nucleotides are TGTGCCAGCAGTGAAACAGGGGGATATGGCTACACCTTC.

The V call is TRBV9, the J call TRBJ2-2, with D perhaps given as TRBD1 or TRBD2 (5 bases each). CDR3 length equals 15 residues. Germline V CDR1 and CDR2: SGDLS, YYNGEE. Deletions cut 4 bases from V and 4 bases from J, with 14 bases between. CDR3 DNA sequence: TGTGCCAGCAGCCTCATGGAAGGGACCACCGGGGAGCTGTTTTTT. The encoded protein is CASSLMEGTTGELFF.

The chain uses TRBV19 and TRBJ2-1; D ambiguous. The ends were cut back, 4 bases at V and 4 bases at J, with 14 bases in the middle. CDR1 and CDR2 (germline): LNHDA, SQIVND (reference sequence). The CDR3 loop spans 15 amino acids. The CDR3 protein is CASSSGRDGYNEQFF. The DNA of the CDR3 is TGTGCCAGTAGTAGTGGCCGCGACGGGTACAATGAGCAGTTCTTC.